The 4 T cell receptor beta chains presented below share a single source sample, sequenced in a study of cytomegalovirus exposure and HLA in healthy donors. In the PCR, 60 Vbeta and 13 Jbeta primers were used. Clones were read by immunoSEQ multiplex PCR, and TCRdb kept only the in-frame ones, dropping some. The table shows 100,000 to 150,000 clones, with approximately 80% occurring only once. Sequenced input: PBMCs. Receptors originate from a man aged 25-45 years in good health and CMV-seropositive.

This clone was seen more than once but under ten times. CDR3 sequence: CASSLVQGARGNTIYF. CDR3 nucleotides: TGTGCCAGCAGCTTAGTCCAGGGGGCGCGGGGAAACACCATATATTTT. The V and J genes are TRBV7-2 and TRBJ1-3, with 8 nucleotides matching TRBD1. The germline V gene encodes CDR1 SGHTA and CDR2 FQGNSA. The ends lost 1 base at V and 4 bases at J; junction bases unmatched: 6. The CDR3 extends over 16 amino acids.

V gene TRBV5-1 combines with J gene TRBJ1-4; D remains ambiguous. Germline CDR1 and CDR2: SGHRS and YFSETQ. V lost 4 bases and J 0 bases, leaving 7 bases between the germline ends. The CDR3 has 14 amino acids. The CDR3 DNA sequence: TGCGCCAGCAGCCCCGGTCCAACTAATGAAAAACTGTTTTTT. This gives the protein CASSPGPTNEKLFF.

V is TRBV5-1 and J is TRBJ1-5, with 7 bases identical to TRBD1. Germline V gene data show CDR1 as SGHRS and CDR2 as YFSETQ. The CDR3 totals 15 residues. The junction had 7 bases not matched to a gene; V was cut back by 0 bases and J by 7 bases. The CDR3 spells CASSLEQGSGQPQHF. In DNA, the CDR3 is TGCGCCAGCAGCTTGGAACAGGGGAGTGGACAGCCCCAGCATTTT.

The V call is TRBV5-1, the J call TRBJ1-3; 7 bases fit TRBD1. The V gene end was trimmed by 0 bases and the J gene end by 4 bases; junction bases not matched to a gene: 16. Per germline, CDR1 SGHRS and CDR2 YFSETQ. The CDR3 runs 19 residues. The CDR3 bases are TGCGCCAGCAGCTTGGACCTCTGGTCAGGGGGTAATTACGGAAACACCATATATTTT. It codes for CASSLDLWSGGNYGNTIYF.